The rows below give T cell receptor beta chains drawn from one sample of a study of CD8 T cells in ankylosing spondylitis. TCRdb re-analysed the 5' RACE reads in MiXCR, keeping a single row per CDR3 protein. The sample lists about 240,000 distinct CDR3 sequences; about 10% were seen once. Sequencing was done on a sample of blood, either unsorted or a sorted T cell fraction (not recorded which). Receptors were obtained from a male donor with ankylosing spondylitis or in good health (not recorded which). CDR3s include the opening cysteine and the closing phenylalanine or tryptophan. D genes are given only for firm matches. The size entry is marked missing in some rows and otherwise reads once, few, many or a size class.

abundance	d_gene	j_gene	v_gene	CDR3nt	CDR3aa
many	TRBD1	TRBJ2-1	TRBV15	TGTGCCACCAGCAGAGATTTACAGGGGGCAAACAATGAGCAGTTCTTC	CATSRDLQGANNEQFF
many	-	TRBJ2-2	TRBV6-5	TGTGCCAGCAGTTACAGGCAGCTCGGGGAGCTGTTTTTT	CASSYRQLGELFF
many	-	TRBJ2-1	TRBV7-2	TGTGCCAGCAGATTCGCCTCCTACAATGAGCAGTTCTTC	CASRFASYNEQFF
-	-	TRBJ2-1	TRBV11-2	TGTGCCAGCAGCTTAGTAGGCGGTTACTCCTACAATGAGCAGTTCTTC	CASSLVGGYSYNEQFF
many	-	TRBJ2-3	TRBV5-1	TGCGCCAGCAGCTTGGAACGGACTACCACAGATACGCAGTATTTT	CASSLERTTTDTQYF
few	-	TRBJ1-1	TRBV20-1	TGCAGTGCTAGTTTAGGAAGGATGAACACTGAAGCTTTCTTT	CSASLGRMNTEAFF
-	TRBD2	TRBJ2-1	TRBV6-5	TGTGCCAGCAGTTACGCGGATAGCGGGGGCCGCTACAATGAGCAGTTCTTC	CASSYADSGGRYNEQFF
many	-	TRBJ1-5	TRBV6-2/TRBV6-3	TGTGCCAGCAGTCCAGGTAGTCCAGGGAGGCAGCCCCAGCATTTT	CASSPGSPGRQPQHF
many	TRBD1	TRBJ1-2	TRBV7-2	TGTGCCAGCAGCTCCCCAGGGGGCTATGGCTACACCTTC	CASSSPGGYGYTF
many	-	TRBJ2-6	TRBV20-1	TGCAGCGTCGAGTACTCTGGGGCCAACGTCCTGACTTTC	CSVEYSGANVLTF
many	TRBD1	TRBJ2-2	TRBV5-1	TGCGCCAGCAGCTTAGGGGGCTTCACCGGGGAGCTGTTTTTT	CASSLGGFTGELFF
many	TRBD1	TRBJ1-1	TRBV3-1	TGTGCCAGCAGCTGGGGACAGACTAACACTGAAGCTTTCTTT	CASSWGQTNTEAFF
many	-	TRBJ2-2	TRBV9	TGTGCCAGCAGCGACCGGAACACCGGGGAGCTGTTTTTT	CASSDRNTGELFF
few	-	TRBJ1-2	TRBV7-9	TGTGCCAGCAGCTATGGCGGGGCGGCCTCGGACTATGGCTACACCTTC	CASSYGGAASDYGYTF
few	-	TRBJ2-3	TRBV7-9	TGTGCCAGCAGCTCCGGGACCTCTAGCACAGATACGCAGTATTTT	CASSSGTSSTDTQYF
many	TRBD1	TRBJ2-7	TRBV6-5	TGTGCCAGCAGTTTCTCCCCACCGGGACAGGAGACCTACGAGCAGTACTTC	CASSFSPPGQETYEQYF
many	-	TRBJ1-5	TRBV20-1	TGCAGTGCTAGGCAGGGGTTCGGGCAGCCCCAGCATTTT	CSARQGFGQPQHF
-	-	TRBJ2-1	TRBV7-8	TGTGCCAGCAGCTCGAGGGTGGCCCTTTACAATGAGCAGTTCTTC	CASSSRVALYNEQFF
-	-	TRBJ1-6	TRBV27	TGTGCCAGCAGTTTATCGTTGGGGAGCACCTATAATTCACCCCTCCACTTT	CASSLSLGSTYNSPLHF
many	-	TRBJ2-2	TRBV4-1	TGCGCCAGCAGCCAAGACAGGTTTGGCGCCGGGGAGCTGTTTTTT	CASSQDRFGAGELFF
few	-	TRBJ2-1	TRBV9	TGTGCCAGCAGCGTCGTCGGAATGGCGGGGAATGAGCAGTTCTTC	CASSVVGMAGNEQFF
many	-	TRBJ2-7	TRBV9	TGTGCCAGCAGCGTTGACAACTCCTACGAGCAGTACTTC	CASSVDNSYEQYF
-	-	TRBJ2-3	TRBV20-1	TGCAGTGCTAGAGATTTTGCTAGCTTCAGCACAGATACGCAGTATTTT	CSARDFASFSTDTQYF
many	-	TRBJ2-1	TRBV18	TGTGCCAGCTCACCACTATCAGGGGCTCGCTACAATGAGCAGTTCTTC	CASSPLSGARYNEQFF
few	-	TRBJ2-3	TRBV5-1	TGCGCCAGCAAACGGGAGAGCACAGATACGCAGTATTTT	CASKRESTDTQYF
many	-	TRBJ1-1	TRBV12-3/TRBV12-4	TGTGCCAGCAGTTTACGGCGGACGAACACTGAAGCTTTCTTT	CASSLRRTNTEAFF
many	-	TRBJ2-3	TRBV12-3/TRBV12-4	TGTGCCAGCAGTTTAGACAGGGTGGGTGCAGATACGCAGTATTTT	CASSLDRVGADTQYF
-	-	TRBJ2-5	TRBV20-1	TGCAGTGCTGGACACGGTAGCCGGGAAGAGACCCAGTACTTC	CSAGHGSREETQYF
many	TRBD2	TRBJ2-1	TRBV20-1	TGCAGTGCTCCACCCGGGACTAGTCGGCATGAGCAGTTCTTC	CSAPPGTSRHEQFF
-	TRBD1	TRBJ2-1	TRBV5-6	TGTGCCAGCAGCCAAGCCGGGACAGGGGACAATGAGCAGTTCTTC	CASSQAGTGDNEQFF
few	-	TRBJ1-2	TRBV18	TGTGCCAGCTCACCTGGGGGTGTGGATGGCTACACCTTC	CASSPGGVDGYTF
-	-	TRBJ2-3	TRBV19	TGTGCCAGTAGTATTCTCAGGACAGCAGATACGCAGTATTTT	CASSILRTADTQYF
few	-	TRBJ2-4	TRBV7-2	TGTGCCAGCGGTATATCGGATCATAGAAACATTCAGTACTTC	CASGISDHRNIQYF
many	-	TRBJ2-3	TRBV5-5	TGTGCCAGCAGCCAAATGGCCCGGTCAACCACAGATACGCAGTATTTT	CASSQMARSTTDTQYF
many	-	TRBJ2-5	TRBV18	TGTGCCAGCTCACCAACGAGGGTTGAAGAGACCCAGTACTTC	CASSPTRVEETQYF
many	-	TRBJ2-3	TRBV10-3	TGTGCCATCAGGGGAACAGACGTGACTACGCAGTATTTT	CAIRGTDVTTQYF
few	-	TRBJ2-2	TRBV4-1	TGCGCCAGCAGCCGCGGAGTCGCGAACACCGGGGAGCTGTTTTTT	CASSRGVANTGELFF
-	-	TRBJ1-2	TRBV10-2	TGCGCCAGCAACGACGGGGCGCAAGGCTACACCTTC	CASNDGAQGYTF
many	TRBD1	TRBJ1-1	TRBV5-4	TGTGCCAGCAGCCCCGGGACAGCGATGAACACTGAAGCTTTCTTT	CASSPGTAMNTEAFF
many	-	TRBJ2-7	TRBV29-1	TGCAGCGGAAGTTTGGGGTACGAGCAGTACTTC	CSGSLGYEQYF
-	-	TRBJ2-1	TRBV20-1	TGCAGTGCTAGAGATCGGGTAGGCTCCTACAATGAGCAGTTCTTC	CSARDRVGSYNEQFF
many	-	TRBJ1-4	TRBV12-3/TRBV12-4	TGTGCCAGCAGAGCAACTAATGAAAAACTGTTTTTT	CASRATNEKLFF
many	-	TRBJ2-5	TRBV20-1	TGCAGTGCTAGAGTCGGGGTTCAGCAAGAGACCCAGTACTTC	CSARVGVQQETQYF
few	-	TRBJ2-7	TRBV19	TGTGCCACCAGACCTAACAGGGAAGAAGTCTACGAGCAGTACTTC	CATRPNREEVYEQYF
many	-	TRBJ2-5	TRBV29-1	TGCAGCGCTGCCTTCGCGGACAGCCGCCAAGAGACCCAGTACTTC	CSAAFADSRQETQYF
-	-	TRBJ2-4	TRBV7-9	TGTGCCAGCAGCTTTGGGAGCAAAAACATTCAGTACTTC	CASSFGSKNIQYF
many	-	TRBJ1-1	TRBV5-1	TGCGCCAGCAGCTCAGTTAAAGCGGTCCACACTGAAGCTTTCTTT	CASSSVKAVHTEAFF
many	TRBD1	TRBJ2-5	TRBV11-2	TGTGCCAGCAGCTCCGTGGACAGGGGGCAAGAGACCCAGTACTTC	CASSSVDRGQETQYF
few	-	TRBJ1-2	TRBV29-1	TGCAGCGTTGAAGATCCCGAGATTTCGAGTGACGGCCACTATGGCTACACCTTC	CSVEDPEISSDGHYGYTF
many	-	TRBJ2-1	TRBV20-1	TGCAGTGCTAGGATTATGGGAGGTGCTTCCTACAATGAGCAGTTCTTC	CSARIMGGASYNEQFF
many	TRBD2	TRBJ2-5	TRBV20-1	TGCAGTGTAACTAGCGGTATGGAGACCCAGTACTTC	CSVTSGMETQYF
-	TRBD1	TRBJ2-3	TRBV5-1	TGCGCCAGTAGCTGGACAGGGGGCGACGCGACAGATACGCAGTATTTT	CASSWTGGDATDTQYF
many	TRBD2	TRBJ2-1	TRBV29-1	TGCAGCGTTGAAGAGGTCGGGGAGGGTGAGCAGTTCTTC	CSVEEVGEGEQFF